The clone carrying this T cell receptor (beta chain) was seen a few times. Its antigen is not identified. The data belong to a study of cytomegalovirus exposure and HLA in healthy donors. The study's findings and limits: Most observed TCR sequences were rare, whereas some public TCRs were detected in many donors. Cytomegalovirus association was listed for 150 to 200 TCR beta chains. In a later analysis, at a false discovery rate of 0.05, roughly 18,000 TCR beta sequences were associated with HLA alleles.

This cohort consisted of healthy bone marrow donors. The PCR was carried out with 60 Vbeta primers and 13 Jbeta primers. This table comes from immunoSEQ multiplex PCR, and its TCRdb copy is limited to in-frame clones, with some not included. The sample records more than 80,000 clones, roughly 77% being singletons. There are 12 residues in the CDR3. The V and J ends lost 2 bases and 3 bases respectively, with 5 bases between them. Germline values: CDR1 SNHLY, CDR2 FYNNEI. This TCR was sampled from a man in his forties or fifties in good health and CMV-seronegative. The V and J genes are TRBV2 and TRBJ2-7; no clear D. Sequencing was carried out using PBMCs. CDR3 coding DNA: TGTGCCAGCAGTGAAAACGGCTACGAGCAGTACTTC. It encodes CASSENGYEQYF.